Given below is one T cell receptor beta chain in context. Participants were aged 18 to 89 years from around 26 US areas. V lost 2 bases and J 0 bases, leaving 8 bases between the germline ends. Per germline, CDR1 SGHDT and CDR2 YYEEEE. This CDR3 region has 15 residues. The sample is drawn from a study of blood T cell repertoires in COVID-19. Study context: Samples representing acute and convalescent COVID-19 were sourced from the United States, Italy and Spain.

The table came from immunoSEQ multiplex PCR; TCRdb's copy has only in-frame clones and leaves some out. There are under 150,000 clones in the sample; around 84% occur only once, and 2.4% lies in the top ten. The J gene is TRBJ2-2, the V gene TRBV5-6, with D possibly being TRBD1 (5 bases). The sequence came from a man aged 35-49 years with acute COVID-19. Input material: PBMCs or T cells enriched from blood (not recorded which). CDR3 nucleotides: TGTGCCAGCAGCTTAGGCAGGGCGAACACCGGGGAGCTGTTTTTT. Encoded protein: CASSLGRANTGELFF. Using reference TRBV5-6 and TRBJ2-2 for the parts outside the CDR3, the full variable domain is DAGVTQSPTHLIKTRGQQVTLRCSPKSGHDTVSWYQQALGQGPQFIFQYYEEEERQRGNFPDRFSGHQFPNYSSELNVNALLLGDSALYLCASSLGRANTGELFFGEGSRLTVL.